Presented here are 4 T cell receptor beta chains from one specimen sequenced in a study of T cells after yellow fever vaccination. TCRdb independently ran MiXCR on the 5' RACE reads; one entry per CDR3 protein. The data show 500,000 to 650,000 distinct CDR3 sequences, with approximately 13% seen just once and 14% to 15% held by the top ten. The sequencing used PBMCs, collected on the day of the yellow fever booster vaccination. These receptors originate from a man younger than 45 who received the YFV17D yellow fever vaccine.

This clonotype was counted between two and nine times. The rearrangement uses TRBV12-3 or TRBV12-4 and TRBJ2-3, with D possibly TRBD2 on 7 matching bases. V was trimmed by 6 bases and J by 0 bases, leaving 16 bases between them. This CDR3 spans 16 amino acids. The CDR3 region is CASSGRRGSSTDTQYF. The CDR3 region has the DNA TGTGCCAGCAGCGGGAGGAGGGGGTCTAGCACAGATACGCAGTATTTT.

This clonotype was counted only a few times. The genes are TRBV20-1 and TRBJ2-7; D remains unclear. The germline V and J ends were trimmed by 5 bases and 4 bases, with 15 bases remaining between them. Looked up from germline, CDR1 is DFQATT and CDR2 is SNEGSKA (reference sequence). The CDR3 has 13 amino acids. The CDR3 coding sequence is TGCAGTGCTGGGTCCGGGTTGTCTTACGAGCAGTACTTC. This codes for CSAGSGLSYEQYF.

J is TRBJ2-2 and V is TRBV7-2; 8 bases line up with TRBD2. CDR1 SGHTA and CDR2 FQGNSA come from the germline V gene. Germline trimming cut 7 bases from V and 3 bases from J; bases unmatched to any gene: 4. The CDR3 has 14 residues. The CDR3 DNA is TGTGCCAGCAAACTAGCGGCACACACCGGGGAGCTGTTTTTT. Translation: CASKLAAHTGELFF.

CDR3 sequence (DNA): TGTGCCAGCAGTTACTCGGTGGGGACAGCCGGGGGCACCTACAATGAGCAGTTCTTC. Its protein product is CASSYSVGTAGGTYNEQFF. The chain links TRBV6-5 to TRBJ2-1, with D possibly TRBD1 on 7 matching bases. Germline V gene data show CDR1 as MNHEY and CDR2 as SVGAGI. Trimming shortened V by 0 bases and J by 2 bases, and 20 bases separated the two germline ends. This CDR3 comprises 19 residues.